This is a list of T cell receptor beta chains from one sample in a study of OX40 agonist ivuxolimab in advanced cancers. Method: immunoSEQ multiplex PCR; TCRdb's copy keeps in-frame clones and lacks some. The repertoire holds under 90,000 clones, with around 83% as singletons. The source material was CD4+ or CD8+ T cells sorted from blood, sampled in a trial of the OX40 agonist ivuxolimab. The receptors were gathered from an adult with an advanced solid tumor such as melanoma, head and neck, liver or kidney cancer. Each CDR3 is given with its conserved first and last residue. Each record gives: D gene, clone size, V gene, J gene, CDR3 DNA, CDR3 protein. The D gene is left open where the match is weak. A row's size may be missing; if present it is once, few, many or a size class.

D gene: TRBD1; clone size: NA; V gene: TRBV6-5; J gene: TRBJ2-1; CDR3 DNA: TGTGCCAGCAGTGACAGGGGAGTTGGCAATGAGCAGTTCTTC; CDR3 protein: CASSDRGVGNEQFF
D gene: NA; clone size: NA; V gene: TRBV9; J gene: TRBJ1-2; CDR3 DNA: TGTGCCAGCAGCGCCACAGCCACTAACTATGGCTACACCTTC; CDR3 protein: CASSATATNYGYTF
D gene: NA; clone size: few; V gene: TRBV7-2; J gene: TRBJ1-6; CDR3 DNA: TGTGCCAGCAGCTTAGGATGGTATAATTCACCCCTCCACTTT; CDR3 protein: CASSLGWYNSPLHF
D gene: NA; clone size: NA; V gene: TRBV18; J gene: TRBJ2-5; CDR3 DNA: TGTGCCAGCTCACCACCCATTGGAGAGACCCAGTACTTC; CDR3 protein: CASSPPIGETQYF
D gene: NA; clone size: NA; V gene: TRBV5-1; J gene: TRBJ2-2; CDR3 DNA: TGCGCCAGCAGCCTGGTGAGGGCCAGGGGTTCCGGGGAGCTGTTTTTT; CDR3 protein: CASSLVRARGSGELFF
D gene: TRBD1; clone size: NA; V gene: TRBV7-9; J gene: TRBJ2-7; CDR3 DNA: TGTGCCAGCAGTTTGACAGGGGGCGACGCCTACGAGCAGTACTTC; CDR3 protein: CASSLTGGDAYEQYF
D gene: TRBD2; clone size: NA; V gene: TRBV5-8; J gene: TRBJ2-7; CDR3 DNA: TGTGCCAGCAGCTCGGTACTAGCGGGAGTAGGCGAGCAGTACTTC; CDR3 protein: CASSSVLAGVGEQYF
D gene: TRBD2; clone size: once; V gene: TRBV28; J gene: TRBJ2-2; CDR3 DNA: TGTGCCAGCAGTTTTCTAGCGGGGAACACCGGGGAGCTGTTTTTT; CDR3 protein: CASSFLAGNTGELFF
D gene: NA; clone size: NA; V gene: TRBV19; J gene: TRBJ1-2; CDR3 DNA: TGTGCCAGCAGGACCGACACAGGGCGGGTTGGCTACACCTTC; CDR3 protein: CASRTDTGRVGYTF
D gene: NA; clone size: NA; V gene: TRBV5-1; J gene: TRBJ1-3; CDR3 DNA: TGCGCCAGCAGCGGATCCGGGTCTTCAAGCTCTGGAAACACCATATATTTT; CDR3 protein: CASSGSGSSSSGNTIYF
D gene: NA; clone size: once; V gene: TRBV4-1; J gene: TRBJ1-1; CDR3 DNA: TGCGCCAGCAGCCCTGGTGGCAGAGTCAACACTGAAGCTTTCTTT; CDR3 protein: CASSPGGRVNTEAFF
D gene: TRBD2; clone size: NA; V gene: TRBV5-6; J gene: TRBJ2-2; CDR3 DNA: TGTGCCAGCAGCCCACTAGCGGGGAACACCGGGGAGCTGTTTTTT; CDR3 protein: CASSPLAGNTGELFF
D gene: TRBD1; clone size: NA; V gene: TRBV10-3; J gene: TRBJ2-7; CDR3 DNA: TGTGCCATAAGACAGGGGGCATCAGTATACGAGCAGTACTTC; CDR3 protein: CAIRQGASVYEQYF
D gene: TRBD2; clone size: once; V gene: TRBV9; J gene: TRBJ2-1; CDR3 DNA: TGTGCCAGCAGCGTAAGACTAGCGGGTCTTTGGGAGCAGTTCTTC; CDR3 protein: CASSVRLAGLWEQFF
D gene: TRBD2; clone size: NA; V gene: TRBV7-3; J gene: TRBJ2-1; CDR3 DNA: TGTGCCAGCAGCCGCGGGGGACCCGCCTACAATGAGCAGTTCTTC; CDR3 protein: CASSRGGPAYNEQFF
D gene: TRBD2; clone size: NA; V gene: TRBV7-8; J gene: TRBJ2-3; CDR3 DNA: TGTGCCAGCAGCTTAAGGACTAGCGGGGGGGTCGCTAGCACAGATACGCAGTATTTT; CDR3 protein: CASSLRTSGGVASTDTQYF
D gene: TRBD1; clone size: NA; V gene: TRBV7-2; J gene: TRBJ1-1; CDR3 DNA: TGTGCCAGCAGCTTATTACAGGGGGTCACTGAAGCTTTCTTT; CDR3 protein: CASSLLQGVTEAFF
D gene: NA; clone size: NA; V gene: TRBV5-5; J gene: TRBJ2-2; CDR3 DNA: TGTGCCAGCACAGGACCTCTCCAAGAGGAGCTGTTTTTT; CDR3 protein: CASTGPLQEELFF
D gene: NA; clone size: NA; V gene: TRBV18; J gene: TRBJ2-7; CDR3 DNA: TGTGCCAGCTCATTCGCTACACAGGGATCGGTCCACGAGCAGTACTTC; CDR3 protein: CASSFATQGSVHEQYF
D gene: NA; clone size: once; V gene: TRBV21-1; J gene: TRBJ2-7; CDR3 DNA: TGTGCTAGCAGCAATTTGGGACAGAGCAAGACTTGCGAGCAGTACTTC; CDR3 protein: CASSNLGQSKTCEQYF
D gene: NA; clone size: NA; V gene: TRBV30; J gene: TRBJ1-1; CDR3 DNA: TGTGCCTGTTCTCAGGACACTGAAGCTTTCTTT; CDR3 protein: CACSQDTEAFF
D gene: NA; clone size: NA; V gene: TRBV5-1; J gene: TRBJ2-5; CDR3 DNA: TGCGCCAGCAGCAAGGGCCTGCCCCAAGAGACCCAGTACTTC; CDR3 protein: CASSKGLPQETQYF
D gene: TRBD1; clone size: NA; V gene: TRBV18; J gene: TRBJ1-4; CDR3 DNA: TGTGCCAGCTCACCTGGACAGGGGGTTAATGAAAAACTGTTTTTT; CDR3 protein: CASSPGQGVNEKLFF
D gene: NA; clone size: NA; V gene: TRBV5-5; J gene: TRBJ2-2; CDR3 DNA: TGTGCCAGCAGCTTCACAGCGAACACCGGGGAGCTGTTTTTT; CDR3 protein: CASSFTANTGELFF
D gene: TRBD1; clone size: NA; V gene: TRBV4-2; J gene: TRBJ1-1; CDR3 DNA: TGTGCCAGCAGCCAAGATTTGCAGGGGGCCCGTGAAGCTTTCTTT; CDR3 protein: CASSQDLQGAREAFF
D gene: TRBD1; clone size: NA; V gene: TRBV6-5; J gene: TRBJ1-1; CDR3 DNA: TGTGCCAGCAGTTACTCATGGACAGGGGGAACTGAAGCTTTCTTT; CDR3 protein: CASSYSWTGGTEAFF
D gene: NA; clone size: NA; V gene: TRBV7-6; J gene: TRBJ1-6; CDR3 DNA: TGTGCCAGCAGCCTAAGCCAGAGTCCTAATTCACCCCTCCACTTT; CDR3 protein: CASSLSQSPNSPLHF
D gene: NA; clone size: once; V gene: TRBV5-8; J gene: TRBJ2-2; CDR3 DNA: TGTGCCAGCAGCTCATACGACCGGGGGAACACCGGGGAGCTGTTTTTT; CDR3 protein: CASSSYDRGNTGELFF
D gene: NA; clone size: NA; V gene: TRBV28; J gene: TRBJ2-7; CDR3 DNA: TGTGCCAGCAGCTCCAGCTCCTACGAGCAGTACTTC; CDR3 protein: CASSSSSYEQYF
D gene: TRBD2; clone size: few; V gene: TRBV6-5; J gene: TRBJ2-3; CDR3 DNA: TGTGCCAGCAGCGACCAAACGGGGGGGGATACGCAGTATTTT; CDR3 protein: CASSDQTGGDTQYF
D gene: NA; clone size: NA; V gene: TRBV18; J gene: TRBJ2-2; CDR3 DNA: TGTGCCAGCTCACCACTGGACACTAACACCGGGGAGCTGTTTTTT; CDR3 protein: CASSPLDTNTGELFF
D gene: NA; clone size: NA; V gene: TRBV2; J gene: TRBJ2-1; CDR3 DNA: TGTGCCAGCAGTGCCCCCAATGAGCAGTTCTTC; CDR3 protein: CASSAPNEQFF
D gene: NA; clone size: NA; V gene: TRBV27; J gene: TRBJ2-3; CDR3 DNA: TGTGCCAGCAGTTCTCCACTGACAGATACGCAGTATTTT; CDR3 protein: CASSSPLTDTQYF
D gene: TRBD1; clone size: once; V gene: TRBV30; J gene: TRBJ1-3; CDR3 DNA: TGTGCCTGGAGTGTACAGGGGAGTATCGGGAACACCATATATTTT; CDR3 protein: CAWSVQGSIGNTIYF
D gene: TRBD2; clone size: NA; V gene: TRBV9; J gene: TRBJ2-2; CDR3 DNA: TGTGCCAGCAGCGTTACCACGGGGGGGAACACCGGGGAGCTGTTTTTT; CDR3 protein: CASSVTTGGNTGELFF
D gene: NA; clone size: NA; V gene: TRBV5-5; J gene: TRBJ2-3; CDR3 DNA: TGTGCCAGCAGCGGGGCGACAGCTTCTAGCACAGATACGCAGTATTTT; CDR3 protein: CASSGATASSTDTQYF
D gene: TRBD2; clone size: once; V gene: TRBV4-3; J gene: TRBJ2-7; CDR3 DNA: TGCGCCAGCAGTCCCCGACTAGCGGGGGAACCGTACGAGCAGTACTTC; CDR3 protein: CASSPRLAGEPYEQYF
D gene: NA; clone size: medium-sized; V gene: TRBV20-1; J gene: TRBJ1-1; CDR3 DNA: TGCAGTGCAACGGACACTGAAGCTTTCTTT; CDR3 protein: CSATDTEAFF
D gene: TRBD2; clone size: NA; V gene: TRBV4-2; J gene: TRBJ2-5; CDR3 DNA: TGTGCCAGCAGCCGACCGGGACTAGCGGGAGAAGAGACCCAGTACTTC; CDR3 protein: CASSRPGLAGEETQYF
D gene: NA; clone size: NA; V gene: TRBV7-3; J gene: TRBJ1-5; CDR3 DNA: TGTGCCAGCAGCTTACGCGAATATCAGCCCCAGCATTTT; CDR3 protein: CASSLREYQPQHF
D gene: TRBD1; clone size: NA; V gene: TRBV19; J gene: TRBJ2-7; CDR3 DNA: TGTGCCAGTAGTACACATTCGGACAGGAAGACCTACGAGCAGTACTTC; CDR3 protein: CASSTHSDRKTYEQYF
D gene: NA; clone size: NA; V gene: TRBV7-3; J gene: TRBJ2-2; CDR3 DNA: TGTGCCAGCAGCCTCCAAACAGGGTTTGGCGGGGAGCTGTTTTTT; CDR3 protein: CASSLQTGFGGELFF
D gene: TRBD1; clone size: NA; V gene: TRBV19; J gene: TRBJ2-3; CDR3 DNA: TGTGCCAGTAGTATCGGGACAGGGGGCCAAAGAGATACGCAGTATTTT; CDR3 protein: CASSIGTGGQRDTQYF
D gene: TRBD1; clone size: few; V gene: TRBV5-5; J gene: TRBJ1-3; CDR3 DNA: TGTGCCAGCAGCTTGGTGACAGGGGTGGGAAACACCATATATTTT; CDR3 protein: CASSLVTGVGNTIYF
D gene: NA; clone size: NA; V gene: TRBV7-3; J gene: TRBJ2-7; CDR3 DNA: TGTGCCAGCAGCTTAGACGGAGGGCCTCTCGAGCAGTACTTC; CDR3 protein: CASSLDGGPLEQYF
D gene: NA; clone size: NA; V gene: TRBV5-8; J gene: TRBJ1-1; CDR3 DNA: TGTGCCAGCAGCTTAGACAGGTCTGAAGCTTTCTTT; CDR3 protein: CASSLDRSEAFF